A few counts support the clone carrying this TCR beta chain. Its antigen is not known. The authors reverse transcribed all of the isolated RNA, so sequencing captured expressed TCRB transcripts. The method was immunoSEQ multiplex PCR; TCRdb's version includes in-frame clones alone and lacks a portion of them. The sample gives hundreds of thousands of clones, around 12% of which show up once; 0.017% is in the top ten. The source of the sample is a study of beta chain features in type 1 diabetes. General observations from the study: Sampled from patients, naive, central memory and Treg TCRB repertoires appeared more similar than those sampled from healthy donors. Resolution of whether HLA type affects TCRB rearrangement was not achieved here.

The V gene end was trimmed by 3 bases and the J gene end by 1 base; junction bases not matched to a gene: 8. The CDR3 has 18 residues. Looked up from germline, CDR1 is SGHAT and CDR2 is FQDESV (reference sequence). The receptor was derived from a man aged 18 to 30 in good health. The V and J genes are TRBV11-1 and TRBJ2-7, with 14 positions matching TRBD2. Input material: naive CD4+ T cells from blood. The CDR3 DNA reads as TGTGCCAGCAGCTTTCCGACTAGCGGGAGGGCCGCGTCCTACGAGCAGTACTTC. Its translation: CASSFPTSGRAASYEQYF.